A single sample gave rise to the 10 T cell receptor beta chains below, sequenced in a study of identical twins. TCRdb analysed the 5' RACE reads with MiXCR anew, one entry per CDR3 protein. The sample holds 510,000 or so distinct CDR3 sequences, roughly 15% seen once. The sample was also linked to a second study, of yellow fever vaccine responses in identical twins.

Sequencing was done on a sample of CD4+ T cells sorted from blood. The receptor source for this set is a woman aged 18-29 years in good health.

V usage is TRBV10-1 and J usage is TRBJ2-7; unclear D gene. V was pared by 2 bases and J by 4 bases, with 6 bases between. The CDR3 covers 12 residues. Germline V gene data show CDR1 as WNHNN and CDR2 as SYGVQD (reference sequence). The DNA of the CDR3 is TGCGCCAGCAGTGAGAGGCTATACGAGCAGTACTTC. Encoded protein: CASSERLYEQYF.

This clonotype was seen a handful of times. V usage is TRBV4-1 and J usage is TRBJ2-3; D is ambiguous. The V gene lost 1 base and the J gene lost 4 bases, with 6 bases spanning the gap. Germline V gene lookup returns CDR1 MGHRA and CDR2 YSYEKL. The CDR3 totals 13 residues. The chain's CDR3 is CASSQGRADTQYF. Written as DNA, the CDR3 is TGCGCCAGCAGCCAAGGTCGCGCAGATACGCAGTATTTT.

The chain employs TRBV28 and TRBJ1-2; D gene ambiguous. The CDR3 runs 13 residues. Germline V gene lookup returns CDR1 MDHEN and CDR2 SYDVKM. The germline V and J ends were trimmed by 7 bases and 5 bases, with 14 bases remaining between them. CDR3 sequence reads: CASNLGIWYGYTF. The CDR3 DNA reads as TGTGCCAGCAATCTGGGAATTTGGTATGGCTACACCTTC.

In this sample, this clonotype turned up a few times. V and J are TRBV29-1 and TRBJ1-4; D gene uncertain. The CDR3 contains 14 residues. Germline loops: CDR1 SQVTM, CDR2 ANQGSEA. V was pared by 1 base and J by 10 bases, with 16 bases between. The CDR3 DNA reads TGCAGCGTTGAAGGGGTACACATGGAAGGAAAACTGTTTTTT. Protein: CSVEGVHMEGKLFF.

The rearrangement joins TRBV24-1 to TRBJ2-1; 9 bases fit TRBD2. Trimming took 8 bases from V and 5 from J; bases not matched to a gene: 6. This CDR3 is built from 14 residues. Per the germline V gene, CDR1 is KGHDR and CDR2 is SFDVKD. Here the CDR3 DNA reads TGTGCCACCAACCCGGGACTAGCTAACAATGAGCAGTTCTTC. Its translation: CATNPGLANNEQFF.

This clonotype was observed a few times. The chain combines TRBV27 with TRBJ1-5; 8 bases match TRBD1. This CDR3 spans 15 amino acids. Germline V gene data show CDR1 as MNHEY and CDR2 as SMNVEV (reference sequence). Trimming removed 0 bases from V and 7 bases from J; junction bases left unmatched: 5. The CDR3 DNA is TGTGCCAGCAGTTTATCGACAGGGGATAAACAGCCCCAGCATTTT. Its protein product is CASSLSTGDKQPQHF.

The chain links TRBV5-6 to TRBJ2-5, with 9 bases that match TRBD1. The CDR3 has 14 amino acids. V lost 3 bases, J lost 5 bases, and 5 bases stayed unmatched. In germline, CDR1 is SGHDT, CDR2 YYEEEE. The CDR3: CASSWGQGEETQYF. The CDR3 coding sequence is TGTGCCAGCAGCTGGGGACAGGGAGAGGAGACCCAGTACTTC.

A few counts support this clonotype. V gene TRBV5-1 combines with J gene TRBJ2-7, with D perhaps matching TRBD2 (6 bases). The CDR3 spans 14 residues. Trimming pared 2 bases from V and 0 bases from J, leaving 9 bases between. Germline-derived CDR1 and CDR2 are SGHRS and YFSETQ. Here the CDR3 DNA reads TGCGCCAGCAGCTTACTAGCTGACTCCTACGAGCAGTACTTC. This sequence encodes CASSLLADSYEQYF.

This rearrangement joins TRBV6-5 to TRBJ2-7, with D perhaps TRBD1 or TRBD2 (5 bases each). Germline lookup yields CDR1 MNHEY and CDR2 SVGAGI. The CDR3 is made up of 15 amino acids. The V end lost 0 bases, the J end lost 3 bases, and 12 bases lay between the germline ends. DNA for the CDR3: TGTGCCAGCAGTTACTCAAGAGGGGCCAGCTACGAGCAGTACGTC. This encodes CASSYSRGASYEQYV.

This clonotype was detected only a few times. The chain links TRBV29-1 to TRBJ2-7; D possibly corresponds to TRBD1 (5 bases). CDR1 and CDR2 (germline): SQVTM, ANQGSEA. V lost 5 bases and J 3 bases, leaving 14 bases between the germline ends. CDR3 length: 13 residues. CDR3 protein: CSVLTGTFYEQYF. The CDR3 DNA sequence: TGCAGCGTTCTCACAGGTACTTTCTACGAGCAGTACTTC.